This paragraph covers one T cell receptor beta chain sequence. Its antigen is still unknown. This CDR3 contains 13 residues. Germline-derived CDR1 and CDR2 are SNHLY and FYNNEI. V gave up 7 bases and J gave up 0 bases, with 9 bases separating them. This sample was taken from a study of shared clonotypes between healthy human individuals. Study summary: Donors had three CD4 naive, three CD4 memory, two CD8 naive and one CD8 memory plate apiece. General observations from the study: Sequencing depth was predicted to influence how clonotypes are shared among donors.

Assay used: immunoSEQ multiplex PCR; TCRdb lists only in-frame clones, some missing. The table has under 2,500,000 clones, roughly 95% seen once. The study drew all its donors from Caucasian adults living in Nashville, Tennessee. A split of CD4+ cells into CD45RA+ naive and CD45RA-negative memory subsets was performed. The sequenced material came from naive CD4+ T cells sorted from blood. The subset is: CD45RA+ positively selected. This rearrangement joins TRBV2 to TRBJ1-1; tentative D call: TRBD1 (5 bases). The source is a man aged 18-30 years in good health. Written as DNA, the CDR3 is TGTGCCAGCAAAGACAGTCTGAACACTGAAGCTTTCTTT. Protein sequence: CASKDSLNTEAFF.